These T cell receptor beta chains were read from a single sample in a study of T cell responses to AZD1222 COVID-19 vaccine. TCRdb's table, derived via immunoSEQ multiplex PCR, lists solely in-frame clones and lacks some. Of around 110,000 clones in the sample, under 95% were seen once. The sample consisted of peripheral blood, taken on day 0 of AZD1222 vaccination. The receptor set was obtained from an adult in good health. The CDR3 runs from the conserved cysteine through the conserved F or W. The D gene is left open where the match is weak. Not every row has a clone size; where given, it reads once, few, many or a size class.

D | length | size | J | V | DNA | CDR3
. | 16 | . | TRBJ2-2 | TRBV28 | TGTGCCAGCACCTCCCCCGCAGGGAGAGGCACCGGGGAGCTGTTTTTT | CASTSPAGRGTGELFF
. | 14 | . | TRBJ1-4 | TRBV7-2 | TGTGCCAGCAGTTTTGGCAGTCAAAATGAAAAACTGTTTTTT | CASSFGSQNEKLFF
TRBD1 | 15 | . | TRBJ1-6 | TRBV19 | TGTGCCAGTAGTCTACAGGGGGCGCGTAATTCACCCCTCCACTTT | CASSLQGARNSPLHF
. | 12 | . | TRBJ2-5 | TRBV6-5 | TGTGCCGGTTCCCAGGGGACGGGGGCCCAGTACTTC | CAGSQGTGAQYF
TRBD2 | 17 | . | TRBJ2-2 | TRBV19 | TGTGCCCCCCTCGAGGCTAGCGGGGGGGTTTACACCGGGGAGCTGTTTTTT | CAPLEASGGVYTGELFF
. | 13 | . | TRBJ2-1 | TRBV29-1 | TGCAGCGTTCAGCAGAGCTCCTACAATGAGCAGTTCTTC | CSVQQSSYNEQFF
. | 15 | . | TRBJ2-3 | TRBV7-2 | TGTGCCAGCATCAACCAGGGCTTAGGTATATATACGCAGTATTTT | CASINQGLGIYTQYF
. | 15 | . | TRBJ1-5 | TRBV5-1 | TGCGCCAGCAGCTTGGCAGGGAAGGGCGAACAGCCCCAGCATTTT | CASSLAGKGEQPQHF
TRBD2 | 15 | once | TRBJ2-7 | TRBV4-1 | TGCGCCAGCAGCCAAGAGGAAGCGGGGGGGTACGAGCAGTACTTC | CASSQEEAGGYEQYF
TRBD1 | 13 | once | TRBJ2-1 | TRBV9 | TGTGCCAGCGGGACGGGGACAGGGGAGCCGCAGTTCTTC | CASGTGTGEPQFF
TRBD2 | 17 | . | TRBJ2-7 | TRBV7-2 | TGTGCCAGCAGCTTCATAGCGGGGGGCACCATCTCCTACGAGCAGTACTTC | CASSFIAGGTISYEQYF
. | 13 | . | TRBJ1-1 | TRBV28 | TGTGCCAGCAGTCGCTCGGGCAGCACTGAAGCTTTCTTT | CASSRSGSTEAFF
. | 15 | . | TRBJ1-3 | TRBV20-1 | TGCAGTGCTAGTGAGGGAGTTAGGGCGGGAAACACCATATATTTT | CSASEGVRAGNTIYF
. | 11 | . | TRBJ2-7 | TRBV7-2 | TGTGCCAGCAGCCCCGGGCCCGAGCAGTACTTC | CASSPGPEQYF
. | 15 | . | TRBJ2-7 | TRBV6-2/TRBV6-3 | TGTGCCAGCAGTCGTCACAGGGAGACCTCCTACGAGCAGTACTTC | CASSRHRETSYEQYF
. | 13 | . | TRBJ1-2 | TRBV19 | TGTGCCAGTAGTTCCAGGGCTAACTATGGCTACACCTTC | CASSSRANYGYTF
. | 13 | few | TRBJ2-5 | TRBV12-3/TRBV12-4 | TGTGCCAGCAGTTTAGCAGGGACAGAGACCCAGTACTTC | CASSLAGTETQYF
. | 13 | once | TRBJ1-5 | TRBV18 | TGTGCCAGCTCACTCACGAGGGATCAGCCCCAGCATTTT | CASSLTRDQPQHF
. | 18 | . | TRBJ2-7 | TRBV7-9 | TGTGCCAGCACCAAGAAAGAGGGATTGCCAGGAATGCCCTACGAGCAGTACTTC | CASTKKEGLPGMPYEQYF
. | 16 | . | TRBJ1-1 | TRBV4-3 | TGCGCCAGCAGCCAAGAGGTATCTAACCTCAACACTGAAGCTTTCTTT | CASSQEVSNLNTEAFF
. | 14 | . | TRBJ1-4 | TRBV28 | TGTGCCAGCAGTACCGGGACAAGGGGTGAAAAACTGTTTTTT | CASSTGTRGEKLFF
. | 15 | once | TRBJ1-4 | TRBV19 | TGTGCCAGTAGATCGGCCCAGTCAACTAATGAAAAACTGTTTTTT | CASRSAQSTNEKLFF
. | 14 | few | TRBJ1-1 | TRBV13 | TGTGCCAGCAGCTTTCATGAGGAAAACACTGAAGCTTTCTTT | CASSFHEENTEAFF
. | 12 | . | TRBJ1-1 | TRBV12-3/TRBV12-4 | TGTGCCAGCAGTTTAATAACAGGCAAAGCTTTCTTT | CASSLITGKAFF
TRBD1 | 12 | . | TRBJ1-2 | TRBV3-1/TRBV3-2 | TGTGCCAGCAGCCAGCCAGGGGGAGGCTACACCTTC | CASSQPGGGYTF
TRBD2 | 18 | . | TRBJ2-1 | TRBV4-1 | TGCGCCAGCAGCCAACCACGGGCCGCGGGGGGGCCTTACAATGAGCAGTTCTTC | CASSQPRAAGGPYNEQFF
. | 16 | . | TRBJ1-3 | TRBV10-1 | TGCGCCAGCAGTGAGTCAAGTCCGGACATCCGATACACCATATATTTT | CASSESSPDIRYTIYF